The source of this T cell receptor beta chain is a study of patients and donors after allogeneic stem cell transplantation. This clonotype has ten or more counts. The CDR3 is 14 residues long. V was clipped by 6 bases and J by 6 bases, with 17 bases between them. The V gene's germline CDR1 is SGHAT and CDR2 FQNNGV. In TCRdb, the RT-PCR reads were re-called with MiXCR into one record per CDR3 protein. The table records 200,000 to 250,000 distinct CDR3 sequences, approximately 14% of them present only once. Sequencing was performed on blood, either unsorted or a sorted T cell fraction (not recorded which). The chain employs TRBV11-2 and TRBJ2-5; D not certain. The TCR comes from a human donor who was either an allogeneic HSCT recipient or a stem cell or donor lymphocyte infusion donor (not recorded which). It is not recorded whose cells these are; they may come from a transplant donor. Here the CDR3 reads CASSRISGLQTQYF. The CDR3 DNA sequence: TGTGCCAGCAGTCGGATCTCCGGGTTGCAGACCCAGTACTTC. The complete variable domain, with remaining parts taken from reference TRBV11-2 and TRBJ2-5, reads EAGVAQSPRYKIIEKRQSVAFWCNPISGHATLYWYQQILGQGPKLLIQFQNNGVVDDSQLPKDRFSAERLKGVDSTLKIQPAKLEDSAVYLCASSRISGLQTQYFGPGTRLLVL.